This note documents a single T cell receptor (beta chain) sequence. This clonotype has ten or more counts. Which antigen it targets is not known. Base qualities are not provided; no much larger clone lies one nucleotide away. The data are from a study of regulatory T cells in long-lasting Graves disease (dated by TCRdb to the early 2020s). About the full investigation: Antithyroid drugs had been taken for less than 3 months by newly diagnosed Graves' disease patients. The study took place in China and was registered as a clinical trial. A total of 33 samples were covered by TCR sequencing, comprising some 13 persistent and 20 or so newly diagnosed Graves' disease patients. Patients with persistent Graves' disease were compared with patients with newly diagnosed Graves' disease using TCR sequencing and RNA sequencing of peripheral blood. Summary of the overall study and its limitations: Patients with persistent disease shared more public clonotypes (fewer than 3,000) than newly diagnosed patients did (approximately 970). Sequencing and analysis were limited to the TCR beta chain. The study examined only peripheral blood because the primary lesion, thyroid tissue, could not be accessed. Compared with newly diagnosed patients, persistent Graves' disease patients had lower TCR Shannon entropy and fewer highly expanded clones, which suggests clonal expansion. The authors acknowledged the small sample size as a limitation that may reduce accuracy.

In the paper's terms, the time point label means: newly diagnosed GD, antithyroid drugs for less than 3 months. For both TCR sequencing and RNA sequencing, RNA was extracted from PBMCs in TRIzol. The diagnosis of Graves' disease followed American Thyroid Association guidelines. Patients for the study were recruited at an endocrinology department in Xi'an, China. From each patient, roughly 9 milliliters of peripheral blood was collected into an EDTA anticoagulant tube. Ficoll Paque Plus density gradient separation was used to isolate PBMCs, and no further T cell sorting was done. An Agilent 2100 Bioanalyzer and agarose gel were used to check RNA quality, and a NanoDrop 2000 was used to measure RNA concentration. Library method: multiplex PCR. Sequencing was performed on an Illumina HiSeq 4000. To build TCR beta libraries, CDR3 regions were amplified by Arm-PCR using iRepertoire HTBI primers. PCR products were gel purified before sequencing. The study's processing was this. Across samples, 60 to 80 TRBV and over 11 TRBJ segments were identified and used for gene usage analysis of CDR3 amino acid clonotypes. COPE and FqMerger were used to merge filtered high-quality paired reads into contigs. BLAST was used to align contigs to IMGT TRBV, TRBD and TRBJ reference genes, with CDR3 defined following IMGT. Highly expanded clones were defined as clonotypes with a frequency above 0.1%. Repertoire diversity was measured by Shannon entropy, and V-J evenness by the Gini coefficient. A clonotype found in more than one individual was treated as public. Through fastp at Q25 and MiXCR, TCRdb rebuilt clones from the public reads, retaining in-frame beta chains. Rows merge per CDR3 protein into single entries with the most common DNA and genes. It is TCRdb's table, rather than the study itself, that gives the V and J calls and clone size. The sample yields about 620,000 distinct CDR3 sequences; about 16% were counted once. The ten biggest clones cover around a sixth of the sample.

The same data also went into a second study, on T cells in Graves' hyperthyroidism and ophthalmopathy. As the second study states: Stable Graves' hyperthyroidism was defined as no progression to ophthalmopathy during 18 months of follow-up. Hyperthyroidism patients were newly diagnosed, with disease duration under 2 months, and aged 18 to 65 years. Any patient with an uncontrolled infection, another autoimmune disease, pregnancy or lactation was excluded. Diagnoses were based on clinical symptoms, serum thyroxine and TRAb, thyroid ultrasound and orbital computed tomography. A first-round RT-PCR of the TCR CDR3 used the HTBI primer set with the Qiagen OneStep RT-PCR kit. Most expanded thyroid clonotypes (frequency above 0.001) were also detected in blood, suggesting blood repertoires may reflect thyroid immune responses. Ophthalmopathy was separated from stable hyperthyroidism by a 13 V-J signature model, with approximately 86% sensitivity and roughly 84% specificity obtained in cross-validation and 80%/75% obtained in testing. In validation, the model predicted progression to ophthalmopathy with 55% to 71% sensitivity and less than 80% specificity, a median of 6.5 months before onset. TCR V-J signatures able to tell the groups apart were searched for in a discovery cohort of about a hundred patients, of whom around 43 had Graves' ophthalmopathy and around 57 had stable Graves' hyperthyroidism. Whether ophthalmopathy could be predicted prospectively was tested in an independent validation cohort made up of approximately 19 hyperthyroidism patients plus 17 patients who later progressed to ophthalmopathy. The 75 to 100 discovery patients were randomly divided into training and test sets at a 7:3 ratio. In addition, the study compared T-cell repertoires in thyroid tissue and in blood from several Graves' hyperthyroidism patients. After sampling, hyperthyroidism patients received methimazole starting at 30 mg daily, and ophthalmopathy patients received high-dose intravenous methylprednisolone. The libraries were constructed in a second round of multiplex PCR and then size-selected and purified. Sequencing of the libraries was done on an Illumina HiSeq2000 using paired-end 100 bp reads. SOAPnuke was used to process the raw data, removing reads that contained adapters or uncalled bases, had a mean Phred below 15, or lacked an exact match to the constant primer or identifier. High-quality paired reads were merged using COPE v1.2.5, and each unique nucleotide sequence was defined as a clonotype. MiTCR v1.1 was used to align the clonotypes against IMGT TRBV, TRBD and TRBJ reference segments. The analysis was restricted to V-J combinations with a frequency above 0.0001, which together covered 99% to 99.2% of the repertoires. The TCS score was defined as the ratio of F50 (clonal expansion) to E x V (chaos), calculated using BLOSUM62-based TCRdist between CDR3 peptides within each V-J. Welch's t-statistics and random forest reduced 500 to 650 V-J features to about 12, which were used in a naive Bayes classifier (R e1071). Sample size was not statistically predetermined, and blinding of investigators to group allocation was not performed. According to the paper, TCR Vbeta CDR3 sequencing was carried out on 135 peripheral blood samples, which came from fewer than 50 ophthalmopathy, some 73 hyperthyroidism and some 17 progressor patients.

This receptor was taken from a woman in her 30s with Graves disease. Donor details come from another sample of the same person, matched by shared clones. This specimen consisted of peripheral blood mononuclear cells (PBMCs), obtained at new diagnosis, from a patient treated with antithyroid drugs.

The CDR3 in this case is CASSRSGNNEQFF. The base sequence is TGCGCCAGCAGTCGTAGCGGGAACAATGAGCAGTTCTTC. The chain is made from TRBV10-1 and TRBJ2-1, with 8 central nucleotides matching TRBD2. V ends up 5 bases short and J 5 bases short, with an unmatched junction base count of 2. From the cysteine through the phenylalanine, the CDR3 covers 13 amino acids. Solely the CDR3 DNA is kept, with 39 bases framed from the first base. CDR1 WNHNN and CDR2 SYGVQD were looked up in the germline V gene (reference sequence).